Included here is one T cell receptor beta chain sequence, with context. The specificity of this receptor is unknown. Base qualities are missing; no much larger clone stands one base away. Between the V and J ends, shortened by 7 bases and 3 bases respectively, the junction contains 13 bases. CDR1 MDHEN and CDR2 SYDVKM were looked up in the germline V gene. Counted from cysteine to valine, this CDR3 has 13 amino acids. Only the CDR3 part of the read is kept: 39 bases, read in frame from the first base. This sample was included in a study of control samples from healthy donors and cancer patients (dated by TCRdb to the early 2020s). The library was produced with the immunoSEQ multiplex PCR assay. TCRdb re-hosts the immuneACCESS table, in-frame sequences only. Its copies lack some clones; in the studies checked, an unresolved V gene accounts for under half of them, and the cause for the rest is not known. This sample is represented by about 130,000 clones; 90% of them were singletons. Over 2% of the sample is taken by the ten largest.

This receptor was taken from a man younger than 35 in good health. The sequenced sample was blood. Here the chain combines TRBV28 and TRBJ2-7; the D region possibly corresponds to TRBD2 (7 bases align). CDR3 reads: CASTRGGGYEQYV. The DNA is TGTGCCAGCACCAGGGGAGGGGGCTACGAGCAGTACGTC.